A selection of T cell receptor beta chains follows, all from one sample in a study of shared T cell receptors in the human thymus. Data came from immunoSEQ multiplex PCR; TCRdb stores just in-frame clones and leaves some out. The sample records just under 550,000 clones, 78% being singletons. These records were also assigned to another study, of human thymus T cells.

The sequenced sample consisted of thymocytes. The receptors shown here come from a boy younger than two with a congenital heart defect. CDR3s include the opening cysteine and the closing phenylalanine or tryptophan. Each record gives: J gene, D gene, clone size, V gene, CDR3 protein, CDR3 DNA. A D gene is named only where the DNA matches it firmly. Size values are once, few and many counts, or a class for expanded clones, and some rows have none.

TRBJ2-1,TRBD2,few,TRBV19,CASSIGGRDNNEQFF,TGTGCCAGTAGTATAGGAGGGAGGGATAACAATGAGCAGTTCTTC
TRBJ2-7,NA,NA,TRBV14,CASSQDSWAASYEQYF,TGTGCCAGCAGCCAAGATAGTTGGGCAGCCTCCTACGAGCAGTACTTC
TRBJ1-5,NA,few,TRBV30,CAWSVDSRGVYSNQPQHF,TGTGCCTGGAGTGTAGACAGCCGTGGCGTTTATAGCAATCAGCCCCAGCATTTT
TRBJ1-5,NA,NA,TRBV19,CASSIGGANQPQHF,TGTGCCAGTAGTATTGGGGGCGCGAATCAGCCCCAGCATTTT
TRBJ2-7,TRBD1,NA,TRBV27,CASSSTGQGVDEQYF,TGTGCCAGCAGTTCCACCGGTCAGGGGGTAGACGAGCAGTACTTC
TRBJ2-7,TRBD1,NA,TRBV18,CASSQDPGQSSGATYEQYF,TGTGCCAGCTCACAAGACCCGGGACAGTCGAGTGGGGCCACCTACGAGCAGTACTTC
TRBJ1-4,NA,NA,TRBV5-1,CASSLGGGCEKLFF,TGCGCCAGCAGCTTGGGGGGGGGTTGTGAAAAACTGTTTTTT
TRBJ2-7,NA,NA,TRBV7-9,CASSLQGPPRYEQYF,TGTGCCAGCAGCTTACAGGGGCCGCCTAGATACGAGCAGTACTTC
TRBJ2-1,TRBD2,NA,TRBV4-3,CASSQDQGREGRNEQFF,TGCGCCAGCAGCCAAGATCAAGGGCGGGAGGGACGCAATGAGCAGTTCTTC
TRBJ2-7,NA,few,TRBV5-4,CASSLGLGGEQYF,TGTGCCAGCAGCTTGGGTTTGGGGGGCGAGCAGTACTTC
TRBJ1-4,TRBD1,once,TRBV19,CASSFLRRQGAGEKLFF,TGTGCCAGTAGTTTCCTCCGACGACAGGGGGCCGGGGAAAAACTGTTTTTT
TRBJ1-4,NA,once,TRBV14,CASSPGTLNEKLFF,TGTGCCAGCAGCCCCGGGACTCTCAATGAAAAACTGTTTTTT
TRBJ2-3,TRBD1,few,TRBV5-4,CASSLPTGDLKDTQYF,TGTGCCAGCAGCTTGCCGACAGGGGATTTGAAAGATACGCAGTATTTT
TRBJ1-1,NA,NA,TRBV5-5,CASSSGRWKPEAFF,TGTGCCAGCAGCTCAGGCCGATGGAAACCTGAAGCTTTCTTT
TRBJ1-4,NA,NA,TRBV15,CATSREKTENLKEKLFF,TGTGCCACCAGCAGAGAAAAGACAGAAAACTTAAAAGAAAAACTGTTTTTT
TRBJ2-1,TRBD2,once,TRBV5-6,CASSLVASGGRGEQFF,TGTGCCAGCAGCTTGGTGGCTAGCGGGGGGCGGGGTGAGCAGTTCTTC
TRBJ2-7,NA,NA,TRBV4-2,CASSQRLRVGEQYF,TGTGCCAGCAGCCAAAGACTCAGGGTGGGCGAGCAGTACTTC
TRBJ2-1,TRBD2,once,TRBV7-6,CASSPLLAGASYNEQFF,TGTGCCAGCAGCCCTTTACTAGCGGGAGCCTCCTACAATGAGCAGTTCTTC
TRBJ2-7,TRBD2,NA,TRBV19,CASSISAAGGSYEQYF,TGTGCCAGTAGTATAAGCGCAGCGGGAGGGTCCTACGAGCAGTACTTC
TRBJ1-5,NA,NA,TRBV28,CASSLTGKVVDQPQHF,TGTGCCAGCAGTTTGACGGGGAAGGTGGTGGATCAGCCCCAGCATTTT
TRBJ1-1,NA,few,TRBV6-1,CASNRKEHFF,TGTGCCAGCAACAGGAAAGAGCATTTCTTT
TRBJ1-2,NA,NA,TRBV9,CASRGGRGNYGYTF,TGTGCCAGCAGAGGAGGCAGAGGGAACTATGGCTACACCTTC
TRBJ2-4,TRBD1,NA,TRBV5-1,CASNGTGPARNIQYF,TGCGCCAGCAATGGGACAGGGCCCGCAAGGAACATTCAGTACTTC
TRBJ2-7,TRBD2,NA,TRBV10-3,CAIRAGLVREQYF,TGTGCCATCAGGGCGGGACTAGTGAGGGAGCAGTACTTC
TRBJ2-7,TRBD2,NA,TRBV5-1,CASSSGLAGAYCEQYF,TGCGCCAGCAGCTCCGGACTAGCGGGAGCGTACTGTGAGCAGTACTTC
TRBJ2-7,NA,NA,TRBV28,CASSPTGRRIPSYEQYF,TGTGCCAGCAGTCCAACCGGTCGGCGGATTCCTTCCTACGAGCAGTACTTC
TRBJ2-1,NA,NA,TRBV11-2,CASSLDQGSPLEQFF,TGTGCCAGCAGCTTAGATCAGGGCAGCCCCCTTGAGCAGTTCTTC
TRBJ1-4,NA,once,TRBV2,CASNTIQLREKLFF,TGTGCCAGCAACACTATCCAGCTGAGGGAAAAACTGTTTTTT
TRBJ2-7,NA,few,TRBV5-1,CASSLGGLRVYEQYF,TGCGCCAGCAGCTTGGGGGGCTTAAGGGTGTACGAGCAGTACTTC
TRBJ2-3,TRBD2,NA,TRBV27,CASSPYVGGPPDTQYF,TGTGCCAGCAGCCCCTATGTGGGAGGGCCCCCAGATACGCAGTATTTT
TRBJ1-1,TRBD1,NA,TRBV11-2,CASSTDRVEAFF,TGTGCCAGCAGCACGGACAGGGTTGAAGCTTTCTTT
TRBJ2-2,TRBD2,NA,TRBV6-4,CASSPRLAGAGELFF,TGTGCCAGTTCGCCGCGACTAGCGGGAGCCGGGGAGCTGTTTTTT
TRBJ1-1,NA,NA,TRBV14,CASSQDHRGGLGNTEAFF,TGTGCCAGCAGCCAAGATCATCGGGGAGGGCTTGGAAACACTGAAGCTTTCTTT
TRBJ2-1,TRBD2,few,TRBV9,CASSASQGTSGNNEQFF,TGTGCCAGCAGCGCGTCCCAAGGGACTAGCGGGAACAATGAGCAGTTCTTC
TRBJ2-7,TRBD1,NA,TRBV5-1,CASRGSGQGSYEQYF,TGCGCCAGCAGGGGGAGTGGACAGGGGTCCTACGAGCAGTACTTC
TRBJ1-2,TRBD1,NA,TRBV19,CASTHPGGGNYGYTF,TGTGCCAGTACCCACCCAGGGGGCGGGAACTATGGCTACACCTTC
TRBJ1-3,NA,NA,TRBV10-2,CASSADGTSGNTIYF,TGCGCCAGCAGTGCGGACGGGACTTCTGGAAACACCATATATTTT
TRBJ2-7,TRBD1,NA,TRBV7-9,CASSLAGQGGNEQYF,TGTGCCAGCAGCTTAGCGGGACAGGGAGGCAACGAGCAGTACTTC